In its sample, the clone carrying this T cell receptor beta chain was seen a few times. No antigen is known for it. TCRdb fed the 5' RACE reads into MiXCR, producing one record per CDR3 protein. The table lists fewer than 700,000 distinct CDR3 sequences, 15% to 20% of them singletons, with around 12% in the top ten. The sample is drawn from a study of T-cell memory formation after mild COVID-19. The CDR3 length is 14 residues. V lost 0 bases and J 4 bases, leaving 9 bases between the germline ends. The germline gives CDR1 SGHRS, CDR2 YFSETQ. Study-wide findings and caveats: CM and EM subsets held most contracting CD4+ clones; EMRA held CD8+ ones.

The sequence was collected from an adult woman who had mild COVID-19 (a few samples of this study predate the infection). Cell type and time point are not known. The V call is TRBV5-1, the J call TRBJ2-3, with D perhaps TRBD1 (5 bases). Sequencing was performed on PBMCs or a T cell subset sorted from them (not recorded which). CDR3 amino acids: CASSLVSTADTQYF. CDR3 bases: TGCGCCAGCAGCTTGGTATCGACAGCAGATACGCAGTATTTT. The full variable domain, its missing parts supplied by reference TRBV5-1 and TRBJ2-3, is KAGVTQTPRYLIKTRGQQVTLSCSPISGHRSVSWYQQTPGQGLQFLFEYFSETQRNKGNFPGRFSGRQFSNSRSEMNVSTLELGDSALYLCASSLVSTADTQYFGPGTRLTVL.